These T cell receptor beta chains were read from a single sample in a study of shared clonotypes between healthy human individuals. The data were produced by immunoSEQ multiplex PCR, yet TCRdb's version contains in-frame clones alone and is incomplete. The sample lists about 680,000 clones, around 73% occurring once. The sequenced material came from memory CD4+ T cells sorted from blood. The receptors originated from a woman aged 25 to 45 in good health. Both conserved end residues are part of each CDR3. Each record gives: D gene, clone size, J gene, V gene, CDR3 DNA, CDR3 protein. A D gene is named only where the DNA matches it firmly. Some rows have no size entry. The others give once, few or many, or a class for an expanded clone.

D gene: .
clone size: few
J gene: TRBJ2-7
V gene: TRBV19
CDR3 DNA: TGTGCCAGTATCCCCCATCGTTCACACGAGCAGTACTTC
CDR3 protein: CASIPHRSHEQYF

D gene: .
clone size: once
J gene: TRBJ2-7
V gene: TRBV19
CDR3 DNA: TGTGCCAGTAGAATCAGGGTGGCAGGAGGGGAGCAGTACTTC
CDR3 protein: CASRIRVAGGEQYF

D gene: .
clone size: few
J gene: TRBJ2-5
V gene: TRBV2
CDR3 DNA: TGTGCCAGCATGGAGTTACTAGAGACCCAGTACTTC
CDR3 protein: CASMELLETQYF

D gene: .
clone size: .
J gene: TRBJ2-7
V gene: TRBV11-2
CDR3 DNA: TGTGCCAGCAGCTTAGCATTCAAGCAGTACTTC
CDR3 protein: CASSLAFKQYF

D gene: .
clone size: .
J gene: TRBJ2-7
V gene: TRBV27
CDR3 DNA: TGTGCCAGCAGTTTTGGGCGGAGAGACTACGAGCAGTACTTC
CDR3 protein: CASSFGRRDYEQYF

D gene: .
clone size: .
J gene: TRBJ1-4
V gene: TRBV7-8
CDR3 DNA: TGTGCCAGCAGCTTATTTACCGTTGGTAATGAAAAACTGTTTTTT
CDR3 protein: CASSLFTVGNEKLFF

D gene: .
clone size: .
J gene: TRBJ1-1
V gene: TRBV7-9
CDR3 DNA: TGTGCCAGCAGCACATGGACTGAAGCTTTCTTT
CDR3 protein: CASSTWTEAFF

D gene: TRBD2
clone size: .
J gene: TRBJ2-1
V gene: TRBV5-1
CDR3 DNA: TGCGCCAGCAGCGGCCCACCGGGACTAGCGGGAGGATACTCCTACAATGAGCAGTTCTTC
CDR3 protein: CASSGPPGLAGGYSYNEQFF

D gene: .
clone size: .
J gene: TRBJ2-5
V gene: TRBV5-6
CDR3 DNA: TGTGCCAGCAGCCTTCTAGAGACCCAGTACTTC
CDR3 protein: CASSLLETQYF

D gene: TRBD2
clone size: .
J gene: TRBJ2-4
V gene: TRBV27
CDR3 DNA: TGTGCCAGCAAGGCTAGCGGGGTAGCCAAAAACATTCAGTACTTC
CDR3 protein: CASKASGVAKNIQYF

D gene: .
clone size: .
J gene: TRBJ1-2
V gene: TRBV6-5
CDR3 DNA: TGTGCCAGCAGTTTGTACAGGAACTATGGCTACACCTTC
CDR3 protein: CASSLYRNYGYTF

D gene: .
clone size: few
J gene: TRBJ2-5
V gene: TRBV19
CDR3 DNA: TGTGCCAGTAGTCAGGGGGGCCGTGGAGAGACCCAGTACTTC
CDR3 protein: CASSQGGRGETQYF

D gene: .
clone size: .
J gene: TRBJ2-3
V gene: TRBV18
CDR3 DNA: TGTGCCAGCTCACCTCTACCAGGCGGGACTGATACGCAGTATTTT
CDR3 protein: CASSPLPGGTDTQYF

D gene: .
clone size: .
J gene: TRBJ2-7
V gene: TRBV6-5
CDR3 DNA: TGTGCCAGCAGTTACTCCTTGCAATCCTACGAGCAGTACTTC
CDR3 protein: CASSYSLQSYEQYF

D gene: .
clone size: .
J gene: TRBJ1-4
V gene: TRBV28
CDR3 DNA: TGTGCCAGCAGGGGCAGGGGTGCTGAAAAACTGTTTTTT
CDR3 protein: CASRGRGAEKLFF

D gene: .
clone size: .
J gene: TRBJ2-7
V gene: TRBV4-1
CDR3 DNA: TGCGCCAGCAGCCAAGCCCCGGCCGATGCCTACGAGCAGTACTTC
CDR3 protein: CASSQAPADAYEQYF

D gene: TRBD1
clone size: .
J gene: TRBJ1-5
V gene: TRBV30
CDR3 DNA: TGTGCCTGGACAAAGGGGACAGGGACTCAGCCCCAGCATTTT
CDR3 protein: CAWTKGTGTQPQHF

D gene: TRBD1
clone size: many
J gene: TRBJ2-7
V gene: TRBV27
CDR3 DNA: TGTGCCAGCAGTTTCCGCCCTCCCGGGACAGGGGCCCCAGCCGAGCAGTACTTC
CDR3 protein: CASSFRPPGTGAPAEQYF

D gene: .
clone size: .
J gene: TRBJ1-2
V gene: TRBV28
CDR3 DNA: TGTGCCAGCAGTTTCTGGGGGGCGGGGCGGGACTATGGCTACACCTTC
CDR3 protein: CASSFWGAGRDYGYTF

D gene: .
clone size: few
J gene: TRBJ1-1
V gene: TRBV10-3
CDR3 DNA: TGTGCCAGCCGCGTGGGGAATGGAGCTGAAGCTTTCTTT
CDR3 protein: CASRVGNGAEAFF

D gene: .
clone size: .
J gene: TRBJ1-1
V gene: TRBV5-1
CDR3 DNA: TGCGCCAGTAGAGAGCAGGGGAACACTGAAGCTTTCTTT
CDR3 protein: CASREQGNTEAFF

D gene: TRBD1
clone size: .
J gene: TRBJ2-6
V gene: TRBV7-3
CDR3 DNA: TGTGCCAGCAGCCTTCAGGGGGCGCAGGCTGGGGCCAACGTCCTGACTTTC
CDR3 protein: CASSLQGAQAGANVLTF

D gene: .
clone size: .
J gene: TRBJ2-5
V gene: TRBV29-1
CDR3 DNA: TGCAGCGTTGTGACGGGTAATAAAGAGACCCAGTACTTC
CDR3 protein: CSVVTGNKETQYF

D gene: TRBD1
clone size: .
J gene: TRBJ1-5
V gene: TRBV5-1
CDR3 DNA: TGCGCCAGCAGCTTGACGGGGGACAGGGAAGGCCAGCCCCAGCATTTT
CDR3 protein: CASSLTGDREGQPQHF

D gene: .
clone size: .
J gene: TRBJ1-4
V gene: TRBV18
CDR3 DNA: TGTGCCAGCTCACCAAAAGCAGGGACAAGTCCGGAAAAACTGTTTTTT
CDR3 protein: CASSPKAGTSPEKLFF

D gene: .
clone size: .
J gene: TRBJ1-5
V gene: TRBV19
CDR3 DNA: TGTGCCAGTAGTACAGTCAATCAGCCCCAGCATTTT
CDR3 protein: CASSTVNQPQHF

D gene: TRBD1
clone size: .
J gene: TRBJ2-5
V gene: TRBV5-1
CDR3 DNA: TGCGCCAGCAGCTACGGACAGGGCGGCGAGACCCAGTACTTC
CDR3 protein: CASSYGQGGETQYF

D gene: .
clone size: .
J gene: TRBJ2-3
V gene: TRBV1
CDR3 DNA: TGCACCAGCAGCCAAGAGGTCCTCCTTTTACCGACTAGCGGGAGTCTAGATACGCAGTATTTT
CDR3 protein: CTSSQEVLLLPTSGSLDTQYF

D gene: .
clone size: .
J gene: TRBJ2-5
V gene: TRBV5-1
CDR3 DNA: TGCGCCAGCAGCTTGGCCAGGCTTCAAGAGACCCAGTACTTC
CDR3 protein: CASSLARLQETQYF

D gene: .
clone size: .
J gene: TRBJ2-5
V gene: TRBV29-1
CDR3 DNA: TGCAGCGTCGCCCGGGCCCAAGAGACCCAGTACTTC
CDR3 protein: CSVARAQETQYF

D gene: .
clone size: .
J gene: TRBJ1-1
V gene: TRBV7-9
CDR3 DNA: TGTGCCAGCAGCTCCTACCGTGAAGCTTTCTTT
CDR3 protein: CASSSYREAFF

D gene: .
clone size: .
J gene: TRBJ2-7
V gene: TRBV7-2
CDR3 DNA: TGTGCCAGCAGCTTAGGTCCCGTCAACGAGCAGTACTTC
CDR3 protein: CASSLGPVNEQYF

D gene: TRBD2
clone size: once
J gene: TRBJ2-3
V gene: TRBV5-1
CDR3 DNA: TGCGCCAGCAGCTTGGCCCTAGCGGGAGGTTTTGCAGATACGCAGTATTTT
CDR3 protein: CASSLALAGGFADTQYF

D gene: .
clone size: .
J gene: TRBJ2-1
V gene: TRBV11-3
CDR3 DNA: TGTGCCAGCAGCGTCCGGGACCTACCTGCGGTAGGGCAGTTCTTC
CDR3 protein: CASSVRDLPAVGQFF

D gene: .
clone size: few
J gene: TRBJ2-3
V gene: TRBV15
CDR3 DNA: TGTGCCACCAGCAGAGATCCTACCCCCTACAGCACAGATACGCAGTATTTT
CDR3 protein: CATSRDPTPYSTDTQYF

D gene: .
clone size: few
J gene: TRBJ1-3
V gene: TRBV5-4
CDR3 DNA: TGTGCCAGCAGCTCTGGCAGGGCTTCAACGTTCTCTGGAAACACCATATATTTT
CDR3 protein: CASSSGRASTFSGNTIYF

D gene: .
clone size: few
J gene: TRBJ1-3
V gene: TRBV6-1
CDR3 DNA: TGTGCCAGCAGTGAGTCACCAGGAGACACCATATATTTT
CDR3 protein: CASSESPGDTIYF

D gene: .
clone size: many
J gene: TRBJ1-1
V gene: TRBV10-2
CDR3 DNA: TGCGCCAGCAGTGAGCCGGAGCAGAACACTGAAGCTTTCTTT
CDR3 protein: CASSEPEQNTEAFF

D gene: TRBD1
clone size: .
J gene: TRBJ1-2
V gene: TRBV27
CDR3 DNA: TGTGCCAGCAGTTTGGCTTTAGGGAACAGGGGAGAAGGCTACACCTTC
CDR3 protein: CASSLALGNRGEGYTF

D gene: .
clone size: few
J gene: TRBJ1-5
V gene: TRBV2
CDR3 DNA: TGTGCCAGCAGTCCCAATTCCGGAGATCAGCCCCAGCATTTT
CDR3 protein: CASSPNSGDQPQHF

D gene: TRBD1
clone size: .
J gene: TRBJ1-5
V gene: TRBV6-6
CDR3 DNA: TGTGCCAGTACCGGGACAGGGCTTAGCCAGCCCCAGCATTTT
CDR3 protein: CASTGTGLSQPQHF

D gene: TRBD2
clone size: .
J gene: TRBJ2-7
V gene: TRBV4-1
CDR3 DNA: TGCGCCAGCAGCCACCAACCACGGGGGGCGGGAGGTTCGTACGAGCAGTACTTC
CDR3 protein: CASSHQPRGAGGSYEQYF

D gene: TRBD1
clone size: .
J gene: TRBJ2-7
V gene: TRBV27
CDR3 DNA: TGTGCCAGCAGTTTATTTCAGGGGGCCTACGAGCAGTACTTC
CDR3 protein: CASSLFQGAYEQYF

D gene: TRBD1
clone size: .
J gene: TRBJ2-1
V gene: TRBV27
CDR3 DNA: TGTGCCAGCAGTTCCTACGGGACAGGGAATGGTGAGCAGTTCTTC
CDR3 protein: CASSSYGTGNGEQFF

D gene: TRBD1
clone size: .
J gene: TRBJ2-7
V gene: TRBV6-5
CDR3 DNA: TGTGCCAGCAGCCTATATCCGACAGGGCTCGAGCAGTACTTC
CDR3 protein: CASSLYPTGLEQYF

D gene: TRBD2
clone size: few
J gene: TRBJ2-7
V gene: TRBV5-1
CDR3 DNA: TGCGCCAGCAGCGAACTAGCGGGAGTCTATAACGAGCAGTACTTC
CDR3 protein: CASSELAGVYNEQYF

D gene: .
clone size: .
J gene: TRBJ2-6
V gene: TRBV5-4
CDR3 DNA: TGTGCCAGCAGCTTAGATGGGGGGACGCCGTCTGGGGCCAACGTCCTGACTTTC
CDR3 protein: CASSLDGGTPSGANVLTF

D gene: TRBD2
clone size: .
J gene: TRBJ2-7
V gene: TRBV15
CDR3 DNA: TGTGCCACCAGCAAGGGACTAGCGGCCTACGAGCAGTACTTC
CDR3 protein: CATSKGLAAYEQYF